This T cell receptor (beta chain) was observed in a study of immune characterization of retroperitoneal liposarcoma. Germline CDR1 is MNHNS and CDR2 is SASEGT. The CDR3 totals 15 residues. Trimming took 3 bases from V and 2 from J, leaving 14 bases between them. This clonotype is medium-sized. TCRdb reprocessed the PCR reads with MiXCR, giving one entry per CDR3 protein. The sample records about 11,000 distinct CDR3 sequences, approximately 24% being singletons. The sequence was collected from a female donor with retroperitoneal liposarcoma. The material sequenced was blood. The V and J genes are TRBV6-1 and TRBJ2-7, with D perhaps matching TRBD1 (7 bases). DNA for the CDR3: TGTGCCAGCAGTGAGACAGGGAGGCCTACCTACGAGCAGTACTTC. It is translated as CASSETGRPTYEQYF.